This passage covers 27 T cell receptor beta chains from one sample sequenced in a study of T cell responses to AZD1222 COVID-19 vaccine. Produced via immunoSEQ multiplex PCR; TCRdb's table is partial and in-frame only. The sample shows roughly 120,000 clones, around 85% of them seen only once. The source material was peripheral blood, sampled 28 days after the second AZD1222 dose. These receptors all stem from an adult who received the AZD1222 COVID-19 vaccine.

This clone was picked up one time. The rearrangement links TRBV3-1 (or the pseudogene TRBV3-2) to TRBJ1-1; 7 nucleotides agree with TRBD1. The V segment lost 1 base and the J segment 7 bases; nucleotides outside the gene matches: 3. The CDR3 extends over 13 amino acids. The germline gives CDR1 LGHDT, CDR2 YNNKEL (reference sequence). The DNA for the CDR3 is TGTGCCAGCAGCCAAGGGACAGGAGTTGAAGCTTTCTTT. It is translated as CASSQGTGVEAFF.

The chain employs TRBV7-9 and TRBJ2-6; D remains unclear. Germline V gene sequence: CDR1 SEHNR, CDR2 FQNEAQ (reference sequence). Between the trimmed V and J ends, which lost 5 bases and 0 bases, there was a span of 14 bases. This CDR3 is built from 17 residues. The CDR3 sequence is CASSPRLRSSGANVLTF. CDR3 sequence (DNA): TGTGCCAGCAGCCCGCGGCTCCGTAGCTCTGGGGCCAACGTCCTGACTTTC.

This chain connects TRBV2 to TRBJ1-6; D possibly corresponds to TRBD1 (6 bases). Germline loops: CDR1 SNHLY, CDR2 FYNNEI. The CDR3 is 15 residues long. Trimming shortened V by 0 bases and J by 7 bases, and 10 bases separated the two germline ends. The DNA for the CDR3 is TGTGCCAGCAGTGAAGCGACCGGGGGCAATTCACCCCTCCACTTT. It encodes CASSEATGGNSPLHF.

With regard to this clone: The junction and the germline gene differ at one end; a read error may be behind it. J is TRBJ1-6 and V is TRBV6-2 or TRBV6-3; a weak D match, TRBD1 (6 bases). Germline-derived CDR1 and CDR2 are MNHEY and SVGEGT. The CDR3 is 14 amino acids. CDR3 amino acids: CASSQGGGNPPLHF. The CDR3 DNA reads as TGTGCCAGCAGTCAAGGGGGGGGTAATCCACCCCTCCACTTT.

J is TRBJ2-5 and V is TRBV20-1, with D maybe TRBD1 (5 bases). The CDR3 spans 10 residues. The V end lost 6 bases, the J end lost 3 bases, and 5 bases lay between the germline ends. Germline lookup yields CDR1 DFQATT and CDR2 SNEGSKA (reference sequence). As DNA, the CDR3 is TGCAGTGCAGGGGAAGAGACCCAGTACTTC. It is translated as CSAGEETQYF.

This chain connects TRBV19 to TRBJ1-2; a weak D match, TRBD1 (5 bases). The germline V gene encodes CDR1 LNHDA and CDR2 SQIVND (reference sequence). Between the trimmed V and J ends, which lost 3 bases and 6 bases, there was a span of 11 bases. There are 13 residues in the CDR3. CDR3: CASSIKAGNGYTF. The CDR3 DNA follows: TGTGCCAGTAGTATTAAGGCAGGGAATGGCTACACCTTC.

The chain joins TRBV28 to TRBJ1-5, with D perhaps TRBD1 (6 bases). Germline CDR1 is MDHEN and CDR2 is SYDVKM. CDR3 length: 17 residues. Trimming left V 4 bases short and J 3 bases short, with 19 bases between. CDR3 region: CASSWATTGEDNQPQHF. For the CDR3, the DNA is TGTGCCAGCAGTTGGGCTACGACAGGTGAAGACAATCAGCCCCAGCATTTT.

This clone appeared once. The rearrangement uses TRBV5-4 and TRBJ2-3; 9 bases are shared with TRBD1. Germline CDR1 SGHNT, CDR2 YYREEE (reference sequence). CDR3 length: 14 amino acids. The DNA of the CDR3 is TGTGCTGTTTCGGGACAGGGATTCGCAGATACGCAGTATTTT. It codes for CAVSGQGFADTQYF.

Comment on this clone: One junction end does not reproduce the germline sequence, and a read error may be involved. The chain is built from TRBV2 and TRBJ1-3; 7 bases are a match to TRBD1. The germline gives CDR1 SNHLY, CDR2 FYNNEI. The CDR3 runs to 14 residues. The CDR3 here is CASIEQGTGTTIYF. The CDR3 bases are TGTGCCAGCATAGAACAGGGGACTGGAACCACCATATATTTT.

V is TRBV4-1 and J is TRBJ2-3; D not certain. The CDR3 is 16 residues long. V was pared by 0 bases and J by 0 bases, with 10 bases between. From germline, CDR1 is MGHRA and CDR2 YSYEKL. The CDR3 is CASSQDLQASTDTQYF. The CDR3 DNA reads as TGCGCCAGCAGCCAAGATCTGCAGGCTAGCACAGATACGCAGTATTTT.

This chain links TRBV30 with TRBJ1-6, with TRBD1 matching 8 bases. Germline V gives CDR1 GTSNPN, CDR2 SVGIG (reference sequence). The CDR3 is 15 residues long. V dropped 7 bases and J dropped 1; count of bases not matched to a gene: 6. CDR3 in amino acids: CASTGVSSYNSPLHF. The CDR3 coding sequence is TGTGCCTCGACAGGGGTTAGTTCCTATAATTCACCCCTCCACTTT.

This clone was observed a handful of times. CDR3 bases: TGTGCCAGCAGCCCGAATGACTACGAGCAGTACTTC. Protein sequence: CASSPNDYEQYF. J is TRBJ2-7 and V is TRBV6-2 or TRBV6-3; D is unresolved. From germline, CDR1 is MNHEY and CDR2 SVGEGT. The length of the CDR3 is 12 residues. V gave up 6 bases and J gave up 3 bases, with 9 bases separating them.

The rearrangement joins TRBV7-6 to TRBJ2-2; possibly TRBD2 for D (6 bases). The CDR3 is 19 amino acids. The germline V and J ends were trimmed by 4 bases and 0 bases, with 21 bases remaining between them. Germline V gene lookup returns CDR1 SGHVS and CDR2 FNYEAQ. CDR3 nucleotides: TGTGCCAGCAGCTCCCCTCATACTTCCCGCGGGGCGAACACCGGGGAGCTGTTTTTT. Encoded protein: CASSSPHTSRGANTGELFF.

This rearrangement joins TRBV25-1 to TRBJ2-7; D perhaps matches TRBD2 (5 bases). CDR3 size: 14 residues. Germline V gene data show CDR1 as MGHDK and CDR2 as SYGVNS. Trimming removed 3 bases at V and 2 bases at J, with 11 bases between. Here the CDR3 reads CASSDELATYEQYF. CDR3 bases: TGTGCCAGCAGTGACGAGCTAGCTACCTACGAGCAGTACTTC.

The DNA for the CDR3 is TGTGCCAGCAGCGTTGGGGGGGCGCAGAATGAGCAGTTCTTC. Translation gives CASSVGGAQNEQFF. This chain links TRBV9 with TRBJ2-1; tentatively, D is TRBD2 (7 bases). The V gene lost 2 bases and the J gene lost 7 bases, with 13 bases spanning the gap. The CDR3 has 14 residues. The germline V gene has CDR1 SGDLS and CDR2 YYNGEE.

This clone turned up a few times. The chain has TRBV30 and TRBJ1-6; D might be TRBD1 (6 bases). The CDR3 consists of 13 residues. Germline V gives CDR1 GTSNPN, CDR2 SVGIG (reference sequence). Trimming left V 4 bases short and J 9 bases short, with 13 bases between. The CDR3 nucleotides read TGTGCCTGGACTGGCACAGGGAGTTCACCCCTCCACTTT. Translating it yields CAWTGTGSSPLHF.

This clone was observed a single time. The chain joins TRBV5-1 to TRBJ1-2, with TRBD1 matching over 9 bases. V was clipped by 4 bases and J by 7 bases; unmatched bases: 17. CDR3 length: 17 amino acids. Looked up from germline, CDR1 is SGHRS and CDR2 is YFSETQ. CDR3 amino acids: CASSPRLEGQGGVGYTF. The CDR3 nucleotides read TGCGCCAGCAGCCCGCGCCTCGAGGGACAGGGCGGGGTTGGCTACACCTTC.

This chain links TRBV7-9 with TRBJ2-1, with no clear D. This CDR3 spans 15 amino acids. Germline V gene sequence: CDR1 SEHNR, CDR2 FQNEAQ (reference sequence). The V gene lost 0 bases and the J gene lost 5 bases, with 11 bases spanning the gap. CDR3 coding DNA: TGTGCCAGCAGCTTAGCGCTGGGGATAGACAATGAGCAGTTCTTC. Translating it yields CASSLALGIDNEQFF.

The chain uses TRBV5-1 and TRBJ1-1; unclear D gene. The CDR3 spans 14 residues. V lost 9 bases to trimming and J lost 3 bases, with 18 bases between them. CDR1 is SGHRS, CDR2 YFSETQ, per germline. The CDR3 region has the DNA TGCGCCAAACCCTCGATAAGTGAGTACACTGAAGCTTTCTTT. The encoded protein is CAKPSISEYTEAFF.

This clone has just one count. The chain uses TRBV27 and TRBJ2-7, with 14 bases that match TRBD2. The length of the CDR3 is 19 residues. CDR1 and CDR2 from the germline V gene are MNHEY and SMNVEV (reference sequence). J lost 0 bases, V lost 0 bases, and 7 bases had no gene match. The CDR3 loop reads CASSLSRTSGGRGSYEQYF. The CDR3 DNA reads TGTGCCAGCAGTTTATCAAGGACTAGCGGGGGGCGAGGCTCCTACGAGCAGTACTTC.

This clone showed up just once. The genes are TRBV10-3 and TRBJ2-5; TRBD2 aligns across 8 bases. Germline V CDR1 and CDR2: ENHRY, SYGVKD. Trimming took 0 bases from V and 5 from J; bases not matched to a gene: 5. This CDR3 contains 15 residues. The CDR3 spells CAISESRGVVETQYF. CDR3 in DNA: TGTGCCATCAGTGAGTCGCGGGGGGTCGTGGAGACCCAGTACTTC.

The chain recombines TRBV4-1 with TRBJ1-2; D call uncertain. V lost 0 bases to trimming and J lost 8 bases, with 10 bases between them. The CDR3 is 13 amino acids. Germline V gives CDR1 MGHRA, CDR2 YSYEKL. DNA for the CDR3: TGCGCCAGCAGCCAAGATCAAGGCAGAGGCTACACCTTC. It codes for CASSQDQGRGYTF.

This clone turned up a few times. In DNA, the CDR3 is TGTGCCACCAGCAGGGGACAGGGATGGACTGAAGCTTTCTTT. Its protein product is CATSRGQGWTEAFF. The rearrangement uses TRBV15 and TRBJ1-1; 9 bases are a match to TRBD1. This CDR3 contains 14 residues. Per the germline V gene, CDR1 is LNHNV and CDR2 is YYDKDF (reference sequence). V dropped 3 bases and J dropped 5; count of bases not matched to a gene: 4.

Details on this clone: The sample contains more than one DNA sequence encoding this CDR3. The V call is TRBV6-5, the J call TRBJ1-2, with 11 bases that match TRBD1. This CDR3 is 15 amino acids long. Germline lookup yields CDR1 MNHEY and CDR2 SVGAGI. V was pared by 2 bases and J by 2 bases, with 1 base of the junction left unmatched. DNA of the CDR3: TGTGCCAGCAGTTACAGGGACAGGGGGAACTATGGCTACACCTTC. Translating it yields CASSYRDRGNYGYTF.

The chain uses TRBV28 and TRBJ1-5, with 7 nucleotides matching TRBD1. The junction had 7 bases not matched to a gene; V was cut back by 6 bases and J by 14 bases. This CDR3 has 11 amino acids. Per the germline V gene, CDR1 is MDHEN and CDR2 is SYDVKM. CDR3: CASRERDREHF. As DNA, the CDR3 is TGTGCCAGCAGGGAAAGGGACAGAGAGCATTTT.

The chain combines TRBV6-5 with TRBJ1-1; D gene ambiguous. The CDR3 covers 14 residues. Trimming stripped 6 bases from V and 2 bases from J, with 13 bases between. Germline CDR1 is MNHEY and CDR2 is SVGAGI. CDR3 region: CASRSDRANTEAFF. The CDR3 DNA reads TGTGCCAGCAGATCCGACCGGGCAAACACTGAAGCTTTCTTT.

CDR3 protein: CASSSSGTGTYEQYF. CDR3 nucleotide sequence: TGTGCCAGCAGTTCCTCCGGGACAGGGACATACGAGCAGTACTTC. The chain recombines TRBV11-1 with TRBJ2-7, with TRBD1 identical over 9 bases. The CDR3 sequence is 15 residues long. The germline V gene has CDR1 SGHAT and CDR2 FQDESV (reference sequence). The junction had 10 bases not matched to a gene; V was cut back by 6 bases and J by 4 bases.